This TCR beta chain was profiled in a study of cytomegalovirus exposure and HLA in healthy donors (dated by TCRdb to between 2016 and 2019). With respect to the entire study: According to an earlier analysis of 587 of the donors, roughly 180 million T cells yielded roughly 110 million unique TCR beta sequences and approximately 300 Gb of sequence data. Rather than drawing on any new phenotypic data, the later analysis identified candidate immune exposures from TCR beta sequences and the way those sequences occurred across donors. A later genetic analysis used genome-wide SNP genotypes for about 60% of the 666 donors, treating that subset as a discovery cohort. Class I and class II HLA loci were covered by the typing at four-digit resolution. Of the roughly 400 genotyped donors, approximately 80% fell in the genetic ancestry cluster associated with self-reported Caucasian donors. The study aimed to test whether signatures of past pathogen exposure could be identified by cataloging public T cell receptors. Donor age, sex, ethnicity and CMV serostatus were compiled alongside the repertoire data. A separate validation cohort of roughly 110 different subjects was used in addition to the 666-subject first cohort. Every repertoire in the discovery cohort had been generated on one and the same sequencing platform. Several DR-DQ haplotypes were treated as single units for association and clustering because of strong linkage in the cohort. Among some 410 genotyped donors of the cohort, an average of about 240,000 unique TCR beta nucleotide sequences was sequenced per donor, of which roughly 17% were non-productive. The number of typed donors differed by locus: 629-630 for A, B, C, DRB1 and DQB1; roughly 510 for DQA1; 606 for DPA1; and roughly 490 for DPB1. A later analysis re-examined previously published TCR beta repertoires from more than 650 donors and added high-resolution HLA genotyping to investigate patterns of TCR occurrence. The study profiled the T cell repertoires of hundreds of subjects by immunosequencing and related them to cytomegalovirus serostatus. Approximately 300 gigabases of sequencing data and around 85 million unique TCR sequences made up an early release that covered under 750 HLA-typed donors. An earlier analysis of approximately 580 of the donors used high-throughput TCR beta sequencing to judge whether each TCR beta V gene segment behaved as functional or pseudogenic. To predict cytomegalovirus infection status, the study combined high-throughput TCR immunosequencing, statistical association of individual TCRs with disease status, and machine learning.

Its CDR3 holds 14 amino acids, cysteine through phenylalanine. Kept here is only the CDR3 DNA, which spans 42 bases and is read in frame from base 1. CDR1 MDHEN and CDR2 SYDVKM were looked up in the germline V gene. V sheds 6 bases and J sheds 5 bases, leaving 14 bases between their ends. Receptor amplification or capture employed the immunoSEQ multiplex PCR assay. A mixture of 60 forward primers for TCR Vbeta segments and 13 reverse primers for TCR Jbeta segments was used in the multiplex PCR. The CDR3 region of rearranged TCR beta genes was amplified from genomic DNA by a multiplex PCR assay. Amplified TCR beta libraries were sequenced as 87-base-pair reads on the Illumina HiSeq System. As for the authors' bioinformatics: In a later analysis, tens of millions of unique TCR beta chains were counted across the roughly 670 repertoires, and roughly 10 million of these chains were shared by at least two donors. Raw reads were error-corrected and collapsed into unique sequences by a nearest-neighbor algorithm in which closely related sequences were merged to remove PCR and sequencing errors. To assign V, D and J gene segments, CDR3 sequences were aligned to IMGT reference sequences. Each retained sequence needed at least a six-nucleotide match to both a V gene segment and a J gene segment. A rearrangement counted as productive if the CDR3 had no stop codons and remained in frame with V and J, and every other rearrangement counted as non-productive. CDR3 was defined according to IMGT convention as the region running from the second conserved V-encoded cysteine to the conserved J-encoded phenylalanine. The earlier analysis of approximately 500 of the donors excluded sequences that lacked an unambiguous match to a single V gene segment. An earlier analysis of approximately 590 of the donors classified V segments as functional when productive rearrangements were above 56.7% and as segregating when the standard deviation between donors was above 5%. A statistical classification framework was developed to diagnose cytomegalovirus status using the catalog of TCR beta chain sequences. In a later analysis, TCR nucleotide sequences were compared against IMGT/GENE-DB human TR gene sequences so that V and J genes could be assigned. The TCRdist pipeline was used in a later analysis to assign CDR3 sequences and most-parsimonious VDJ recombination scenarios. A later analysis defined each TCR beta chain by its CDR3 amino acid sequence plus V-gene family, and excluded reads lacking a unique V-gene family. A later analysis removed roughly 590 highly shared, low-generation-probability nucleotide sequences to deal with suspected cross-contamination and a sequencing artifact. A later analysis calculated a clonal expansion index for each public chain from normalized within-repertoire ranks of inferred template counts. In a later analysis, generation probabilities were computed with a VDJ recombination model fitted to out-of-frame rearrangements, and the resulting probabilities were checked against IGoR. In a later analysis, TCR-TCR, TCR-HLA and TCR-CMV co-occurrence was scored with hypergeometric tests, and a repertoire-size bias correction was applied to TCR pairs. In a later analysis, false discovery rates were estimated by permuting HLA or CMV assignments 20 times. A later analysis grouped co-occurring TCRs with DBSCAN, adding TCRdist sequence similarity when clustering within HLA-allele-positive subsets. For co-occurrence clustering, repertoires with fewer than 30,000 or more than 120,000 public chains were excluded, along with five repertoires with anomalous nucleotide sharing. TCRdb's version of the immuneACCESS table is confined to in-frame rearrangements and falls short of the full clone set. An unresolved V gene accounts for under half of the shortfall where checked; the remainder is of unknown origin. The V and J calls and clone size come from that table; D and trimming were worked out from the DNA. The sample table lists tens of thousands of clones, 66% of them with a count of one. The ten top clones hold roughly 18% of the sample.

As for this clone: Its recognized antigen is unknown. Per-base qualities were not stored, and no clone one base away is much larger.

In total, roughly 670 healthy bone marrow donors made up the cohort. At the time of sampling, all cohort members were nominally healthy, though unrecorded immune exposures were likely present. The donor tested CMV seropositive, placing the donor among the 289 seropositive members of the cohort. A peripheral blood sample was provided by each donor, and peripheral blood mononuclear cells were used for TCR beta sequencing. Genomic DNA extraction from the blood cell samples was performed with the Qiagen DNeasy Blood Extraction Kit. General conclusions and limits of the study: Because counts were too low, roughly 18 rarely observed V segments, including chromosome 9 orphons, were left out of the earlier analysis of 587 of the donors. The only immune exposure information available for the cohort was CMV serostatus. It was suggested by the authors that the approach could potentially be generalized to other disease states and immunological phenotypes. Some IMGT-functional V segments, including TRBV6-2 and TRBV6-3, could not be distinguished by the 87-base-pair reads and were therefore excluded. The cohort was sequenced for TCR beta chains only, and without alpha or paired-chain data the features that could be detected were limited. A further reported finding was that TCR beta sequences accurately predicted the HLA-A and HLA-B alleles for most subjects in the first cohort. Correlated functional status among segregating V segments might be attributable to linkage disequilibrium, but an unknown experimental factor could not be ruled out. A cluster of highly shared sequence variants was judged likely to represent a technical artifact of the sequencing pipeline. At a false discovery rate of 0.05, a later analysis linked under 20,000 TCR beta sequences to specific HLA alleles. Cytomegalovirus status was reported to be diagnosed by the classifier with high specificity and sensitivity in both the original and validation cohorts. An association between a missense DCLRE1C variant and V-gene and J-gene trimming of TCR beta chains was found in a later genetic analysis and replicated in an independent cohort. Compared with the 666-donor mean, donors in an Asian-associated ancestry cluster had fewer N-insertions in productive TCRs, according to a later genetic analysis. The study gave a list of over 150 TCR beta chains associated with cytomegalovirus. Sequencing depth was assumed to be roughly uniform across donors in the presence/absence analyses, though that assumption may not hold. According to a later analysis, most CMV-associated TCR beta chains appeared to be HLA-restricted, and the HLA associations seemed to be driven largely by CMV exposure. Three of the identified cytomegalovirus-associated TCR beta chains were confirmed in vitro to be specific for cytomegalovirus antigens. According to a later analysis, parvovirus B19, influenza, CMV and Epstein-Barr virus appeared linked to several top co-occurrence clusters. In a later analysis, TCR association rates were found to vary across HLA loci, with the most associated TCRs seen for DRB1 alleles and the fewest for HLA-C alleles. Strong co-occurrence of HLA alleles, especially DR and DQ, made assigning TCR associations to individual alleles difficult. Because HLA typing was unavailable for some donors at each locus, only the typed subset was used in association tests. A later analysis found that HLA-associated TCR beta chains were more clonally expanded and had lower generation probabilities than equally common non-associated chains. Most TCR sequences were observed very rarely across donors, whereas some public TCRs were present in many individuals. In an earlier analysis of some 550 of the donors, most TCR beta V segments were observed in productive rearrangements about 87% or about 30% of the time, broadly matching IMGT annotations.

Sample: PBMCs. The clonotype comes from a man aged 45-65 years in good health and CMV-seropositive. The V and J genes are TRBV28 and TRBJ1-5; matching of 6 bases hints at TRBD1 as the D gene. The CDR3 region has the sequence CASSPTGIYQPQHF. The base sequence is TGTGCCAGCAGCCCGACAGGAATTTATCAGCCCCAGCATTTT.